The source of this T cell receptor (beta chain) is a study of PD-1 blockade in classical Hodgkin lymphoma. In every patient, relapse followed autologous stem cell transplantation, while exposure to brentuximab vedotin differed. Germline CDR1 reads GTSNPN; CDR2 reads SVGIG (reference sequence). CDR3 length equals 15 residues. Trimming shortened V by 4 bases and J by 4 bases, and 19 bases separated the two germline ends. The method was immunoSEQ multiplex PCR; TCRdb's version includes in-frame clones alone and lacks a portion of them. The table includes some 20,000 clones, around 85% detected once. This clone is a singleton in its sample.

This TCR was recovered from a human donor with classical Hodgkin lymphoma. The material was peripheral blood mononuclear cells (PBMCs), obtained at baseline. The genes are TRBV30 and TRBJ1-1; TRBD1 is a possible D gene (5 bases). The CDR3 region is CAWTATGRRSTEAFF. For the CDR3, the DNA is TGTGCCTGGACCGCAACAGGACGGAGAAGCACTGAAGCTTTCTTT.